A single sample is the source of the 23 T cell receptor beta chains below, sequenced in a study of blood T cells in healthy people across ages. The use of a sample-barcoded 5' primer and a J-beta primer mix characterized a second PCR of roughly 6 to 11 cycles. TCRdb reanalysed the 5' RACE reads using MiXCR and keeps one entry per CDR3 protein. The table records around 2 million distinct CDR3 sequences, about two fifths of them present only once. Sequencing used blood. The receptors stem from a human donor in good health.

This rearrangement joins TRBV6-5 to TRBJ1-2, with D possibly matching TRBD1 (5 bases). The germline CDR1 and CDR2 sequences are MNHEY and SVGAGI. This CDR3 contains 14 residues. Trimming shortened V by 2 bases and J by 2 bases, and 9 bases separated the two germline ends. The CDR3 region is CASSYLGGNYGYTF. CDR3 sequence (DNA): TGTGCCAGCAGTTACCTGGGGGGGAACTATGGCTACACCTTC.

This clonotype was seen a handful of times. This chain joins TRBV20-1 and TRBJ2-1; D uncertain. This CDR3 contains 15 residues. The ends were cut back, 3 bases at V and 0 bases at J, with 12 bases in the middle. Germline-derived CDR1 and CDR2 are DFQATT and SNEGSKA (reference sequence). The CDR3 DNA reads TGCAGTGCTAGCCGAGGATTCTCCTCCTACAATGAGCAGTTCTTC. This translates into CSASRGFSSYNEQFF.

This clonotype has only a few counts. The CDR3 DNA reads TGTGCCAGCAGTGACCCAGGGGGCGATACCTACGAGCAGTACTTC. Protein: CASSDPGGDTYEQYF. The J gene is TRBJ2-7, the V gene TRBV12-3 or TRBV12-4; TRBD1 matches at 8 bases. There are 15 residues in the CDR3. The V segment lost 5 bases and the J segment 2 bases; nucleotides outside the gene matches: 8.

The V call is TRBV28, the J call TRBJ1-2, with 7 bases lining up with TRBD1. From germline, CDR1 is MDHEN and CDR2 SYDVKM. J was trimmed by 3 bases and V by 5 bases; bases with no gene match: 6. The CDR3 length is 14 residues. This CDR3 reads CASSAGDRYYGYTF. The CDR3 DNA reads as TGTGCCAGCAGTGCAGGGGACAGATACTATGGCTACACCTTC.

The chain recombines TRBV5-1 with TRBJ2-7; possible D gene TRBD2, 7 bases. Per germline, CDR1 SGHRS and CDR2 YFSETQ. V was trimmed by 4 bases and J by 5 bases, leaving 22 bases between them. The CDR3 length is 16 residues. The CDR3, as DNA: TGCGCCAGCAGCCAGCCGGGGGGCAGGGTCCCCCACGAGCAGTACTTC. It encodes CASSQPGGRVPHEQYF.

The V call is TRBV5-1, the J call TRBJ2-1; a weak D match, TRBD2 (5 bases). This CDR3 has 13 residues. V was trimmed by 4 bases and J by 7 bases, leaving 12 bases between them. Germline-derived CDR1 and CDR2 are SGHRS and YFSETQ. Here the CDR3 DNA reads TGCGCCAGCAGCAACGGTCGCGGGAATGAGCAGTTCTTC. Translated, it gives CASSNGRGNEQFF. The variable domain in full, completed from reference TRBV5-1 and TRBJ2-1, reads KAGVTQTPRYLIKTRGQQVTLSCSPISGHRSVSWYQQTPGQGLQFLFEYFSETQRNKGNFPGRFSGRQFSNSRSEMNVSTLELGDSALYLCASSNGRGNEQFFGPGTRLTVL.

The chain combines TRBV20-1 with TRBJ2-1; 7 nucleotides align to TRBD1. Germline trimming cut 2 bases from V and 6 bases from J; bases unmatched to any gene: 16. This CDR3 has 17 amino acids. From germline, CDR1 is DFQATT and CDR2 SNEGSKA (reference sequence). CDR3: CSARKPRQGSSPNEQFF. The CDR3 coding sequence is TGCAGTGCTAGAAAACCTCGACAGGGTAGTTCCCCCAATGAGCAGTTCTTC.

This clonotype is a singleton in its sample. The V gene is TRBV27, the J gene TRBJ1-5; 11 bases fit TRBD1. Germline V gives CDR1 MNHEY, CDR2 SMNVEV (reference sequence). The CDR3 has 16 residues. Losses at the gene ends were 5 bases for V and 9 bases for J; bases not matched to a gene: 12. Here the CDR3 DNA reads TGTGCCAGCAGTCCAGGACAGGGGGCTTATCTTCGGCCCCAGCATTTT. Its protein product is CASSPGQGAYLRPQHF.

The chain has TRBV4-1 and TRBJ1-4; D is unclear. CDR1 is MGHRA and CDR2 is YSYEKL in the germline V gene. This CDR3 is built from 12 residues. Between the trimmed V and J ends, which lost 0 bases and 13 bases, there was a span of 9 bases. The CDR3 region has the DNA TGCGCCAGCAGCCAAGACGAGTCTAGACTGTTTTTT. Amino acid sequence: CASSQDESRLFF.

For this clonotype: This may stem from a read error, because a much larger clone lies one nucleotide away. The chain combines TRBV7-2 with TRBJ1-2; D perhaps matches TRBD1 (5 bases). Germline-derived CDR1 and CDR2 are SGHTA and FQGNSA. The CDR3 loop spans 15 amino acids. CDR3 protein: CAGSYRQTKYYGYTF. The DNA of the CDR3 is TGTGCCGGCAGCTACAGACAGACTAAATACTATGGCTACACCTTC.

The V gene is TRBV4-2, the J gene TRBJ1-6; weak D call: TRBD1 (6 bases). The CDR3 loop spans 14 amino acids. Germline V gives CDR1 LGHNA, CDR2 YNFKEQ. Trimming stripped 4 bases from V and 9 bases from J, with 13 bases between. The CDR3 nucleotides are TGTGCCAGCAGCCTACGGGGGGGCGGTTCACCCCTCCACTTT. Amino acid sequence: CASSLRGGGSPLHF.

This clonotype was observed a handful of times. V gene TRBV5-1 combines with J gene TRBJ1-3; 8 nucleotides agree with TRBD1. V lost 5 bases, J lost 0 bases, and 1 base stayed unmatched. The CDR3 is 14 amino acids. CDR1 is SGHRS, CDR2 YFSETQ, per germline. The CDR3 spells CASRGQASGNTIYF. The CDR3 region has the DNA TGCGCCAGCAGGGGACAGGCCTCTGGAAACACCATATATTTT.

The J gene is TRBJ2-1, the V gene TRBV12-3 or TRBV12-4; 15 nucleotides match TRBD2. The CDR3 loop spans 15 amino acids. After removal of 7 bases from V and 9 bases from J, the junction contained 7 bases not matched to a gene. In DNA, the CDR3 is TGTGCCAGCACCCCGGGACTAGCGGGAGGAGGTGAGCAGTTCTTC. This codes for CASTPGLAGGGEQFF.

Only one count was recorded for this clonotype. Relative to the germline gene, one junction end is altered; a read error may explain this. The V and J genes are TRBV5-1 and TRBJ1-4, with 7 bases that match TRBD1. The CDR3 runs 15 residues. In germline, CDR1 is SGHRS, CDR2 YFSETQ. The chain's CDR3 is CASSLGQGSFENLFF. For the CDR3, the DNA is TGCGCCAGCAGCTTGGGACAGGGATCTTTTGAAAACCTGTTTTTT. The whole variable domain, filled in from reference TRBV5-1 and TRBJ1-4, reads KAGVTQTPRYLIKTRGQQVTLSCSPISGHRSVSWYQQTPGQGLQFLFEYFSETQRNKGNFPGRFSGRQFSNSRSEMNVSTLELGDSALYLCASSLGQGSFENLFFGSGTQLSVL.

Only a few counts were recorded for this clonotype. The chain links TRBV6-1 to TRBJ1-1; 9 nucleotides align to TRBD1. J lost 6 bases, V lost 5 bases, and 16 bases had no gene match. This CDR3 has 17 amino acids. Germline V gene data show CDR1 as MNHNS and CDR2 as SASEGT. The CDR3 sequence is CASSKRPAGQGFSEAFF. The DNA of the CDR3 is TGTGCCAGCAGTAAACGGCCGGCGGGACAGGGTTTTTCTGAAGCTTTCTTT.

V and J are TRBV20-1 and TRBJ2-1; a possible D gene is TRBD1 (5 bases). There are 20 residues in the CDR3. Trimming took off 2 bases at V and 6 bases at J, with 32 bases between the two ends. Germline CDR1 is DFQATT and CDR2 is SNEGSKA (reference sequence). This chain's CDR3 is CSARNTMGPAPARAANEQFF. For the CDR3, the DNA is TGCAGTGCTAGAAATACGATGGGGCCAGCTCCAGCTAGGGCAGCCAATGAGCAGTTCTTC.

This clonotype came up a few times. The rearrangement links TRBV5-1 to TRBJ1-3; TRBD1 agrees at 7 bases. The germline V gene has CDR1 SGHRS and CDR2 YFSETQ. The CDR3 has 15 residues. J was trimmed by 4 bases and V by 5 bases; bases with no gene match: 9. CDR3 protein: CASSNRTGPGNTIYF. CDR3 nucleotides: TGCGCCAGCAGTAACCGGACAGGACCCGGAAACACCATATATTTT.

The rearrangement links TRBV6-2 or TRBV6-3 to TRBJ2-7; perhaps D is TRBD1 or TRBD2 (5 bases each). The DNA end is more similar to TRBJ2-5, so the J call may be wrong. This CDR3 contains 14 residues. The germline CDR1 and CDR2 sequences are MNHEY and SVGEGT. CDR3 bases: TGTGCCAGCAGTACGGGACGCTCGGGCGGGACCCAGTACTTC. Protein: CASSTGRSGGTQYF.

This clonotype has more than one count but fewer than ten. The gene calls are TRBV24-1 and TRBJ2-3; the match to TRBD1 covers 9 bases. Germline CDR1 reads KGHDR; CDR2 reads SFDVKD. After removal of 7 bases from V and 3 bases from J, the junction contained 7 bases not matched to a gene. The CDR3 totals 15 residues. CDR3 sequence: CATSAPTGGTDTQYF. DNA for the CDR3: TGTGCCACCAGCGCCCCGACAGGGGGGACAGATACGCAGTATTTT.

The CDR3 DNA sequence: TGTGCCATCAGCGCCGACGGACACTATGGCTACACCTTC. Residues: CAISADGHYGYTF. The V call is TRBV10-3, the J call TRBJ1-2; no clear D gene. Germline CDR1 and CDR2: ENHRY and SYGVKD. The CDR3 runs 13 residues. V was cut by 6 bases and J by 3 bases, with 11 bases left in between.

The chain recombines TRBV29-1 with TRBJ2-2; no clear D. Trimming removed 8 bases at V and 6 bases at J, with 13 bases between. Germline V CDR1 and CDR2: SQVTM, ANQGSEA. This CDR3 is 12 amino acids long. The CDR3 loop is CSTKGGPGELFF. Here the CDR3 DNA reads TGCAGCACCAAGGGCGGTCCCGGGGAGCTGTTTTTT.

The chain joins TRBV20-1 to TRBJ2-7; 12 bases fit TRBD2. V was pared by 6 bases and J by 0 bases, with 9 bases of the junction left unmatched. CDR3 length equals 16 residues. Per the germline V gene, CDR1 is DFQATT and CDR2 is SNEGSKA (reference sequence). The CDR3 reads CSARGLAGRSSYEQYF. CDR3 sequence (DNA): TGCAGTGCCCGAGGACTAGCGGGGAGGAGCTCCTACGAGCAGTACTTC.

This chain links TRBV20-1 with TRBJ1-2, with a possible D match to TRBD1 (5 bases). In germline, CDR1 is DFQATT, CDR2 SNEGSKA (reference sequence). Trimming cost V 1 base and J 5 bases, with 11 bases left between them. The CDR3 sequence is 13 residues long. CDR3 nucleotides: TGCAGTGCTAGAGGTAGGAGGGGATATGGCTACACCTTC. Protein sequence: CSARGRRGYGYTF.